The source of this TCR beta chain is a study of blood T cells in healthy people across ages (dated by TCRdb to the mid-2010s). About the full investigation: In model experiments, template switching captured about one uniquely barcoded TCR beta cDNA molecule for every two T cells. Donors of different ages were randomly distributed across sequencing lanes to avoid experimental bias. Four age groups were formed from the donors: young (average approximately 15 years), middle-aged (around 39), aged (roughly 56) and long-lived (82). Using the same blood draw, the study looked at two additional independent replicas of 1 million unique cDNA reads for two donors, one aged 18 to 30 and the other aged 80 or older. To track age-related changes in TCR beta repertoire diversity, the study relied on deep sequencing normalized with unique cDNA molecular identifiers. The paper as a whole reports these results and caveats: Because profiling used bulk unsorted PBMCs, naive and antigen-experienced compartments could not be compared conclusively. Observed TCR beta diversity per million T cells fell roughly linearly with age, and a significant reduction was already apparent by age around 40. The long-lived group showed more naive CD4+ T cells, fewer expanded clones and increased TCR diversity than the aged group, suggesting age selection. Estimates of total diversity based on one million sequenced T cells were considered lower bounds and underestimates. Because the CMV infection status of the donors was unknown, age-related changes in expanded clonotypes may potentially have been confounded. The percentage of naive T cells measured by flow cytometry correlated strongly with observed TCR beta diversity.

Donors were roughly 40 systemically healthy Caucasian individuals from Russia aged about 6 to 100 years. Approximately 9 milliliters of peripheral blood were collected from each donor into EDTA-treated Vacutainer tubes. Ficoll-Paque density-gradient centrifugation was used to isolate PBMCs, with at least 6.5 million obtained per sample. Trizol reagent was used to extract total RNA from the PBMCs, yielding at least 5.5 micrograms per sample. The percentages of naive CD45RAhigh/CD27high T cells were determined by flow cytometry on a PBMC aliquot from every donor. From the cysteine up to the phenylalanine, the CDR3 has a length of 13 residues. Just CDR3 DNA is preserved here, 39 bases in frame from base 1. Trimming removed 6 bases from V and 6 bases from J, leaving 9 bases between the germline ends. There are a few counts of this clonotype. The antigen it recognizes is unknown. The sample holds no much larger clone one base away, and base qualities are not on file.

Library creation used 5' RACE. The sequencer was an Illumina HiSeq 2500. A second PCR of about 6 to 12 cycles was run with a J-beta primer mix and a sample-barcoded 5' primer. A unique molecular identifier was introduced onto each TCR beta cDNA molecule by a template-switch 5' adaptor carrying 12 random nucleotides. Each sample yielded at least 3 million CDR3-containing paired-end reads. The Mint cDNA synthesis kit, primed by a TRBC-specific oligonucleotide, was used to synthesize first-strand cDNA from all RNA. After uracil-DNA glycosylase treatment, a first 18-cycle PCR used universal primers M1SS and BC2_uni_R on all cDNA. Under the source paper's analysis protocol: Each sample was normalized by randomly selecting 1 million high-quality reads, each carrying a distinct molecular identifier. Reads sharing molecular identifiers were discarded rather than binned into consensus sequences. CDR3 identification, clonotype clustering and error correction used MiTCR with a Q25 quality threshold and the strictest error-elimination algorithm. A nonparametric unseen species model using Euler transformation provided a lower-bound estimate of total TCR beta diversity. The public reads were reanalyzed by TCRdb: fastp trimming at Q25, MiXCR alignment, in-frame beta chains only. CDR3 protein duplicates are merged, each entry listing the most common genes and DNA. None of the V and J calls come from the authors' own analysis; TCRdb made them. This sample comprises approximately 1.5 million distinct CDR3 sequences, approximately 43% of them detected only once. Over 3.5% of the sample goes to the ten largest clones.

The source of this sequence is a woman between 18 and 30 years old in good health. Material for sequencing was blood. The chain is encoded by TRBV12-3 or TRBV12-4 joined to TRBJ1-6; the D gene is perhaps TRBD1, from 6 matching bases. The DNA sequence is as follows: TGTGCCAGCAGCGGACAGTTTAATTCACCCCTCCACTTT. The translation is CASSGQFNSPLHF.